This T cell receptor beta chain was profiled in a study of cytomegalovirus exposure and HLA in healthy donors. V lost 4 bases to trimming and J lost 6 bases, with 13 bases between them. The CDR3 extends over 14 amino acids. CDR1 and CDR2 from the germline V gene are ENHRY and SYGVKD. Whole-study findings and limits: Specificity for CMV antigens was confirmed in vitro for a few of the CMV-associated chains.

Both 60 Vbeta primers and 13 Jbeta primers went into the PCR. Produced via immunoSEQ multiplex PCR; TCRdb's table is partial and in-frame only. The sample data list some 110,000 clones. Notes on this clone: The antigen is unknown.

The J gene is TRBJ2-1, the V gene TRBV10-3; a possible D gene is TRBD2 (6 bases). Sequencing was performed on PBMCs. The sequence was collected from a man under 40 in good health and CMV-seronegative. The CDR3 is CAISGVGEVNEQFF. CDR3 coding DNA: TGTGCCATCAGTGGGGTAGGGGAGGTCAATGAGCAGTTCTTC.